This TCR beta chain derives from a study of blood T cell repertoires in COVID-19. Profiling relied on immunoSEQ multiplex PCR, and the TCRdb table lists in-frame clones only, not all of them. The repertoire consists of 280,000 or so clones, with nearly 90% occurring once and the leading ten covering 1.5% to 2%. V shed 2 bases, J shed 3 bases, and the junction held 4 bases outside the gene matches. CDR3 length: 14 residues. Per germline, CDR1 KGHSH and CDR2 LQKENI. Sequencing used PBMCs or T cells enriched from blood (not recorded which). The chain carries TRBV18 and TRBJ2-7, with 7 bases fitting TRBD1. This clonotype originated in a young woman with acute COVID-19. CDR3 DNA: TGTGCCAGCTCACCAACACAGGGGAACTACGAGCAGTACTTC. This codes for CASSPTQGNYEQYF.